Listed here is a single T cell receptor beta chain. The record originates from a study of blood T cell repertoires in COVID-19. Turning to the study itself: Sources were T cells, B-cell-depleted T cells, or PBMCs; the material itself was cDNA or gDNA.

Trimming removed 6 bases at V and 3 bases at J, with 17 bases between. CDR3 length equals 15 residues. Germline values: CDR1 MDHEN, CDR2 SYDVKM. As processed by the authors: Reference gene primer amplification gave estimated nucleated cell counts. Using immunoSEQ multiplex PCR, the repertoire was profiled, and TCRdb retains in-frame clones only, with some absent. The DNA was the basis for D and trimming; V, J and clone size are from that table. The sample includes 300,000 to 350,000 clones, 85% to 90% of them seen just once. The chain recombines TRBV28 with TRBJ1-2; tentatively, D is TRBD1 (6 bases). The sample taken for sequencing was PBMCs or T cells enriched from blood (not recorded which). The TCR sequence derives from a young woman with acute COVID-19. The CDR3 protein is CASRPHGGGHYGYTF. CDR3 nucleotide sequence: TGTGCCAGCAGACCTCACGGCGGGGGGCACTATGGCTACACCTTC.